A selection of T cell receptor beta chains follows, all from one sample in a study of vaccination and CD4 T cells after COVID-19. TCRdb called the PCR reads again in MiXCR, with one record for every CDR3 protein. The data show approximately 20,000 distinct CDR3 sequences, less than 60% seen once. These receptors' antigens are unknown. What was sequenced was CD4+ T cells from blood, cultured in vitro. Receptors were obtained from a human donor who had recovered from COVID-19. Each CDR3 is given with its conserved first and last residue. D genes are given only for firm matches. The size field is filled for only some rows; it gives once, few, many or a size class.

TRBD1 TRBJ1-5 - TRBV10-2 TGCGCCAGCAGTGGCAGGGGGCTTGATCAGCCCCAGCATTTT CASSGRGLDQPQHF
- TRBJ2-7 few TRBV11-2 TGTGCCAGCAGCCCCCGAGGGAGCGGATACTCCTACGAGCAGTACTTC CASSPRGSGYSYEQYF
- TRBJ1-5 - TRBV20-1 TGCAGTGCTAGGGGGCCATATCAGCCCCAGCATTTT CSARGPYQPQHF
- TRBJ2-7 - TRBV4-1 TGCGCCAGCAGCCCCTTCGACACTACCTACGAGCAGTACTTC CASSPFDTTYEQYF
TRBD2 TRBJ2-5 - TRBV30 TGTGCCTGGAGGGTAGCGGGAGGAATTGGGACCCAGTACTTC CAWRVAGGIGTQYF
- TRBJ2-3 - TRBV7-2 TGTGCCAGCAGCTCTCGACAGTCCACAGATACGCAGTATTTT CASSSRQSTDTQYF
- TRBJ2-6 - TRBV20-1 TGCAGTGCTAGAGATGGCAATGGGGTTTATGGGGCCAACGTCCTGACTTTC CSARDGNGVYGANVLTF
- TRBJ2-3 - TRBV25-1 TGTGCCAGCAGTGAAATCCGGCTGAGGACCATTGCAGATACGCAGTATTTT CASSEIRLRTIADTQYF
TRBD1 TRBJ1-3 - TRBV28 TGTGCCAGCAGTAGTACAGGGGAGCGCGCAGGAAACACCATATATTTT CASSSTGERAGNTIYF
- TRBJ1-5 few TRBV6-1 TGTGCCAGCATCCAGGGTCGTGGTCAGCCCCAGCATTTT CASIQGRGQPQHF
TRBD2 TRBJ2-3 - TRBV7-3 TGTGCCAGCAGCCCAGGACTAGGGCAGGATACGCAGTATTTT CASSPGLGQDTQYF
TRBD1 TRBJ1-2 - TRBV20-1 TGCAGTGCTAGAGGGGGATCCGGACAGGGGAGAGGGGGCTACACCTTC CSARGGSGQGRGGYTF
- TRBJ2-5 - TRBV19 TGTGCCAGTAGTGGAGACCAAGAGACCCAGTACTTC CASSGDQETQYF
- TRBJ1-4 - TRBV12-3/TRBV12-4 TGTGCCAGCAGTTTCGGACGGCTCAGAGCACTGTTTTTT CASSFGRLRALFF
- TRBJ2-1 few TRBV20-1 TGCAGTGCTAGAGTACAGGGACCATATTACAATGAGCAGTTCTTC CSARVQGPYYNEQFF
- TRBJ1-1 - TRBV20-1 TGCAGTGCTAGCAAATGGGGAGGGATGAACACTGAAGCTTTCTTT CSASKWGGMNTEAFF
- TRBJ1-1 few TRBV7-2 TGTGCCAGCAGCTTAGGGAGACAGAGCACTGAAGCTTTCTTT CASSLGRQSTEAFF
TRBD1 TRBJ2-7 once TRBV27 TGTGCCAGCAGTGTCACAGGGGATTTCTACGAGCAGTACTTC CASSVTGDFYEQYF
TRBD2 TRBJ2-1 - TRBV28 TGTGCCAGCAGTTTGAGGGAGGGTATCAATGAGCAGTTCTTC CASSLREGINEQFF
TRBD2 TRBJ2-7 - TRBV12-3/TRBV12-4 TGTGCCAGCAGTTTTGGACTAGCGGGAGCCTACGAGCAGTACTTC CASSFGLAGAYEQYF
- TRBJ1-2 - TRBV6-2/TRBV6-3 TGTGCCAGCAGTTCGCGTGTGGCAACTAACTATGGCTACACCTTC CASSSRVATNYGYTF
- TRBJ2-7 few TRBV6-1 TGTGCCAGCAGTCCGACAGGGAGGACCTACGAGCAGTACTTC CASSPTGRTYEQYF
TRBD1 TRBJ1-1 once TRBV7-3 TGTGCCAGCAGCCCGGGACAGGGGAGGTCGTCCGCGGGAAAAGCTTTCTTT CASSPGQGRSSAGKAFF
- TRBJ1-2 few TRBV28 TGTGCCAGCAGTTTATTTCAGGGTATTGGCTATGGCTACACCTTC CASSLFQGIGYGYTF
- TRBJ1-1 few TRBV5-1 TGCGCCAGCAGCTGGGACACGAACACTGAAGCTTTCTTT CASSWDTNTEAFF
- TRBJ2-5 - TRBV30 TGTGCCTGGAGTGGGAACTCCGCCCAAGAGACCCAGTACTTC CAWSGNSAQETQYF
- TRBJ1-5 - TRBV19 TGTGCCAGTAGTACGCAGGGTGATCAGCCCCAGCATTTT CASSTQGDQPQHF
- TRBJ1-1 few TRBV12-5 TGTGCTAGTGCCCCCATGGGAGTGAACACTGAAGCTTTCTTT CASAPMGVNTEAFF
- TRBJ1-2 few TRBV28 TGTGCCAGCAGTTTGGGTACCAGGGGCCAACTCTATGGCTACACCTTC CASSLGTRGQLYGYTF
- TRBJ2-3 - TRBV20-1 TGCAGTGCAGAGGGCACAGATACGCAGTATTTT CSAEGTDTQYF
- TRBJ2-5 - TRBV20-1 TGCAGTGCTAGAGATAGGGGTGGAGTAAGAATGGTAGCCCAGTACTTC CSARDRGGVRMVAQYF
TRBD1 TRBJ1-6 few TRBV24-1 TGTGCCACCAGTGATTTGCAGGGGGGGCGGGCGTATAATTCACCCCTCCACTTT CATSDLQGGRAYNSPLHF
TRBD2 TRBJ2-3 few TRBV20-1 TGCAGTGCTAGGGGACCGGGACTAGGGAACACAGATACGCAGTATTTT CSARGPGLGNTDTQYF
- TRBJ1-2 - TRBV2 TGTGCCAGCAGACGTTGGGACATTGATAACTATGGCTACACCTTC CASRRWDIDNYGYTF
TRBD2 TRBJ2-7 few TRBV7-3 TGTGCCAGCAGCTCTGGCACGGGGGGAGGCGAGCAGTACTTC CASSSGTGGGEQYF
- TRBJ1-2 - TRBV30 TGTGCCTGGAGTAAAGGACCTTCTAACTATGGCTACACCTTC CAWSKGPSNYGYTF
- TRBJ2-7 - TRBV7-8 TGTGCCAGCAGCCTCCCAGGCGAGCAGTACTTC CASSLPGEQYF